These T cell receptor beta chains were read from a single sample in a study of prognosis after radiotherapy for stage I lung cancer. TCRdb recomputed calls from the multiplex PCR reads with MiXCR, one row per CDR3 protein. The sample holds some 56,000 distinct CDR3 sequences; less than 30% are singletons and the top ten take under 10%. The source material was PBMCs, sampled before or after stereotactic body radiation therapy (not recorded which). Receptors were obtained from a donor of 50 years or more with non-small cell lung cancer. The CDR3 runs from the conserved cysteine through the conserved F or W. D genes are given only for firm matches. Size is stated for part of the rows, as once, few or many counts, or as a class when the clone is expanded.

TGTGCCAGTAGTATAAGCGGACAGAGCCTTAATTCACCCCTCCACTTT | CASSISGQSLNSPLHF | TRBJ1-6 | TRBV19 | . | many
TGTGCCAGCAGTCTGACAGGTCTCAACTATGGCTACACCTTC | CASSLTGLNYGYTF | TRBJ1-2 | TRBV12-3/TRBV12-4 | . | many
TGTGCCAGCAGGAAATTAGCGATGGGTGTTAACTATTGCTACACCTTC | CASRKLAMGVNYCYTF | TRBJ1-2 | TRBV6-2/TRBV6-3 | . | .
TGTGCCAGCAGCTTCGGGCAGACGAACACCGGGGAGCTGTTTTTT | CASSFGQTNTGELFF | TRBJ2-2 | TRBV7-9 | . | many
TGTGCCAGCAGTGAGTACAGGGGAACGGCCGGGGAGCTGTTTTTT | CASSEYRGTAGELFF | TRBJ2-2 | TRBV6-2/TRBV6-3 | TRBD1 | many
TGTGCCAGCAGCTTCGGGACAGGGGCGAGCAATGAGCAGTTCTTC | CASSFGTGASNEQFF | TRBJ2-1 | TRBV7-3 | TRBD1 | many
TGTGCCAGCAGTTCACGACCTCCGGGACAGGGCGGAAATCAGCCCCAGCATTTT | CASSSRPPGQGGNQPQHF | TRBJ1-5 | TRBV27 | TRBD1 | many
TGTGCCAGCAGTCCTACCTACACCGGGGGGCTGTTTTTT | CASSPTYTGGLFF | TRBJ2-2 | TRBV3-1 | . | .
TGCAGTGCTAGTTACCCGAGGACCGGGGAGCTGTTTTTT | CSASYPRTGELFF | TRBJ2-2 | TRBV20-1 | . | many
TGTGCCGTTACGCCTAGCCCGGGCCGTCGATCCGGGGAGCTGTTTTTT | CAVTPSPGRRSGELFF | TRBJ2-2 | TRBV9 | . | many
TGCGCCAGCAGCTCACAGGGGGGCGCAGATACGCAGTATTTT | CASSSQGGADTQYF | TRBJ2-3 | TRBV5-1 | TRBD1 | many
TGCGCCAGCAGCTCTCCGGGACAGCCACAAGAGACCCAGTACTTC | CASSSPGQPQETQYF | TRBJ2-5 | TRBV5-1 | TRBD1 | .
TGTGCCAGCTCACCCGAGGGGCGAGGCCACACTGAAGCTTTCTTT | CASSPEGRGHTEAFF | TRBJ1-1 | TRBV18 | . | few
TGCGCCAGCAGCTTGGCCGGACAGGGGTTTCCCGGGGAGCTGTTTTTT | CASSLAGQGFPGELFF | TRBJ2-2 | TRBV5-1 | TRBD1 | many
TGTGCCAGCAGCCACTTCGGAGGGTATGGGGGATCCTATAATTCACCCCTCCACTTT | CASSHFGGYGGSYNSPLHF | TRBJ1-6 | TRBV7-9 | . | many
TGTGCTAGTGGCCGGGGTGGCCCTGGGGAGCTGTTTTTT | CASGRGGPGELFF | TRBJ2-2 | TRBV12-5 | . | many
TGTGCCAGCAGCCCCGGAATAGGGGCCACAAATGAGCAGTTCTTC | CASSPGIGATNEQFF | TRBJ2-1 | TRBV7-2 | . | many
TGTGCCAGCAGCTCGGGGGTGCTTGGCTCTGGAAACACCATATATTTT | CASSSGVLGSGNTIYF | TRBJ1-3 | TRBV5-8 | . | many
TGTGCCAGCAGTGAAGGGGCGGTCGGCCTAGCTAACTATGGCTACACCTTC | CASSEGAVGLANYGYTF | TRBJ1-2 | TRBV25-1 | . | .
TGTGCCAGCAGCCAAAGGGGTGCCGGGTATCGGGGCTACACCTTC | CASSQRGAGYRGYTF | TRBJ1-2 | TRBV14 | . | many
TGTGCCAAAAGGGACAGGGGAACCCTTTCACCCCACCACTTT | CAKRDRGTLSPHHF | TRBJ1-6 | TRBV6-1 | TRBD1 | .
TGCGCCAGCAGCCCAGGCCAGAAGTATGAAAAACTGTTTTTT | CASSPGQKYEKLFF | TRBJ1-4 | TRBV5-1 | . | many
TGTGCCAGCAGTTACTCTGGAGGGTTGCAAGATGGCTACACCTTC | CASSYSGGLQDGYTF | TRBJ1-2 | TRBV6-2/TRBV6-3 | . | many
TGTGTCGGCAGCTTCTACGGACAGGGGGCGACAGATACGCAGTATTTT | CVGSFYGQGATDTQYF | TRBJ2-3 | TRBV7-8 | TRBD1 | .
TGTGCCAGTACTCCCACAGGAGGATGGAACACTGAAGCTTTCTTT | CASTPTGGWNTEAFF | TRBJ1-1 | TRBV6-2/TRBV6-3 | . | many
TGCAGCGTTCTCAGGGGTCTAAAACAGCCCCAGCATTTT | CSVLRGLKQPQHF | TRBJ1-5 | TRBV29-1 | . | many
TGTGCCAGCGGCCAGGGGGGCAATCAGCCCCAGCATTTT | CASGQGGNQPQHF | TRBJ1-5 | TRBV7-6 | TRBD1 | many
TGTGCCAGCGGTACAGGGATAGGCTACACCTTC | CASGTGIGYTF | TRBJ1-2 | TRBV6-1 | . | many
TGCGCCAGCAGTTTGACTAGCGGGGGGGCCCCGAACACCGGGGAGCTGTTTTTT | CASSLTSGGAPNTGELFF | TRBJ2-2 | TRBV4-1 | TRBD2 | many
TGTGCCAGCAGCTTAGGCGTGGGACGACGGATCTCCTACAATGAGCAGTTCTTC | CASSLGVGRRISYNEQFF | TRBJ2-1 | TRBV7-9 | . | many
TGTGCCAGCGGGAATTTCTATGGCTACACCTTC | CASGNFYGYTF | TRBJ1-2 | TRBV14 | . | many
TGTGCCATCCACACGGGGGGCCGCGAGCAGTACTTC | CAIHTGGREQYF | TRBJ2-7 | TRBV2 | . | many
TGTGCCAGCAGCCCCGGGACTAGCGGGGAGACAGATACGCAGTATTTT | CASSPGTSGETDTQYF | TRBJ2-3 | TRBV7-9 | TRBD2 | many
TGTGCCAGTAGTATCCAGGGAACGAGCACCGGGGAGCTGTTTTTT | CASSIQGTSTGELFF | TRBJ2-2 | TRBV19 | . | .
TGTGCCAGCACCTCATGTAAAACCTATAATTCACCCCTCCACTTT | CASTSCKTYNSPLHF | TRBJ1-6 | TRBV6-1 | . | .
TGTGCCAGCAGTTACTTAGATCAGCCCCAGCATTTT | CASSYLDQPQHF | TRBJ1-5 | TRBV6-5 | . | .
TGCAGCGTTGCATTACCGGGACAGACCTACAATGAGCAGTTCTTC | CSVALPGQTYNEQFF | TRBJ2-1 | TRBV29-1 | TRBD1 | few
TGCAGTGCTTGGACACGTTTCACAGATACGCAGTATTTT | CSAWTRFTDTQYF | TRBJ2-3 | TRBV20-1 | . | many
TGCAGTGCTTATCAGCCGCCCAGGAACAATGAGCAGTTCTTC | CSAYQPPRNNEQFF | TRBJ2-1 | TRBV20-1 | . | many
TGCGCCAGCCGGCCTCTAGTGGGGAACACCGGGGAGCTGTTTTTT | CASRPLVGNTGELFF | TRBJ2-2 | TRBV10-2 | . | many
TGTGCCAGCAGCTTAGACTCCGGTTTTCGATTCTTC | CASSLDSGFRFF | TRBJ2-1 | TRBV7-2 | . | many
TGCGCCAGCAGCGCCGAACTACTCTCCTACGAGCAGTACTTC | CASSAELLSYEQYF | TRBJ2-7 | TRBV5-1 | . | many
TGCGCCAGCAGCATGGACGGGGGGCATCAGCCCCAGCATTTT | CASSMDGGHQPQHF | TRBJ1-5 | TRBV5-1 | . | many
TGCAGTGCCCGGGGAGGGAATAACTATGGCTACACCTTC | CSARGGNNYGYTF | TRBJ1-2 | TRBV20-1 | . | many
TGTGCCAGCAGCACCCGGGCACCTAATGAAAAACTGTTTTTT | CASSTRAPNEKLFF | TRBJ1-4 | TRBV7-2 | . | many